The 3 T cell receptor beta chains below all came from one sample that was sequenced in a study of T cell responses to AZD1222 COVID-19 vaccine. The method was immunoSEQ multiplex PCR; TCRdb's version includes in-frame clones alone and lacks a portion of them. This repertoire shows roughly 60,000 clones, roughly 89% found once; its top ten account for around 5.2%. Sample: peripheral blood, taken on day 0 of AZD1222 vaccination. These receptors originate from an adult in good health.

CDR3 DNA sequence: TGTGCCAGCAGCGGGCAGGACGGGACCAACTATGGCTACACCTTC. Translated: CASSGQDGTNYGYTF. The V call is TRBV6-4, the J call TRBJ1-2, with a tentative D call TRBD1 (5 bases). The CDR3 has 15 amino acids. With 6 bases removed from V and 2 bases from J, the gap between germline ends came to 16 bases. In germline, CDR1 is MRHNA, CDR2 SNTAGT.

The table lists this clone with a count of one. CDR3: CASSLAGGTEQFF. The DNA of the CDR3 is TGTGCCAGCAGCCTAGCGGGAGGAACTGAGCAGTTCTTC. The V gene is TRBV7-3, the J gene TRBJ2-1; 11 bases are a match to TRBD2. The CDR3 is 13 amino acids. V dropped 5 bases and J dropped 9; count of bases not matched to a gene: 3. Germline CDR1 reads SGHTA; CDR2 reads FQGTGA.

The chain carries TRBV7-9 and TRBJ2-5; the match to TRBD1 covers 10 bases. The CDR3 has 14 amino acids. CDR1 SEHNR and CDR2 FQNEAQ come from the germline V gene (reference sequence). V lost 8 bases and J lost 5; bases outside the gene matches: 8. Here the CDR3 DNA reads TGTGCCAGCTGCTGGCGGACAGGGGGGGAGACCCAGTACTTC. This gives the protein CASCWRTGGETQYF. The entire variable domain, with the rest obtained from reference TRBV7-9 and TRBJ2-5, is as follows: DTGVSQNPRHKITKRGQNVTFRCDPISEHNRLYWYRQTLGQGPEFLTYFQNEAQLEKSRLLSDRFSAERPKGSFSTLEIQRTEQGDSAMYLCASCWRTGGETQYFGPGTRLLVL.